Listed below are T cell receptor beta chains from one sample, sequenced in a study of beta chain features in type 1 diabetes. Libraries were prepared by immunoSEQ multiplex PCR; TCRdb keeps only in-frame clonotypes and omits some of them. The sample lists 300,000 to 350,000 clones, around 7.6% seen once, with around 0.45% in the top ten. Sequencing used central memory CD4+ T cells from blood. All receptors derive from a woman under 30 in good health. The CDR3 runs from the conserved cysteine through the conserved F or W. A D gene is named only where the DNA matches it firmly. Some rows have no size entry. The others give once, few or many, or a class for an expanded clone.

>TRBJ2-1|NA|TRBD2|TRBV5-4
CASSLGGRSYNEQFF
TGTGCCAGCAGCTTGGGCGGGAGGTCCTACAATGAGCAGTTCTTC
>TRBJ2-1|NA|NA|TRBV28
CASSFQLSDEQFF
TGTGCCAGCAGTTTCCAGCTAAGCGATGAGCAGTTCTTC
>TRBJ2-1|few|TRBD1|TRBV6-5
CASSRRDRSYNEQFF
TGTGCCAGCAGCCGACGGGACAGATCCTACAATGAGCAGTTCTTC
>TRBJ1-1|few|NA|TRBV28
CASSVMPVNTEAFF
TGTGCCAGCAGCGTCATGCCCGTGAACACTGAAGCTTTCTTT
>TRBJ2-6|few|NA|TRBV7-9
CASSPFSGANVLTF
TGTGCCAGCAGCCCCTTCTCTGGGGCCAACGTCCTGACTTTC
>TRBJ2-7|NA|NA|TRBV28
CASSPSMDWTPYEQYF
TGTGCCAGCAGTCCCTCAATGGATTGGACCCCCTACGAGCAGTACTTC
>TRBJ2-7|NA|NA|TRBV28
CASSQPTGRYEQYF
TGTGCCAGCTCCCAACCGACAGGCCGCTACGAGCAGTACTTC
>TRBJ1-5|NA|NA|TRBV20-1
CSARDSLSQHF
TGCAGTGCTAGAGACAGTTTATCCCAGCATTTT
>TRBJ2-3|NA|NA|TRBV7-9
CASSLRVAGTDTQYF
TGTGCCAGCAGCTTACGGGTAGCCGGCACAGATACGCAGTATTTT
>TRBJ2-6|few|NA|TRBV5-1
CASSHQYSGANVLTF
TGCGCCAGCAGCCACCAGTACTCTGGGGCCAACGTCCTGACTTTC
>TRBJ2-4|many|NA|TRBV23-1
CASSQLAGPLAKNIQYF
TGCGCCAGCAGTCAGCTCGCGGGGCCTCTAGCCAAAAACATTCAGTACTTC
>TRBJ2-3|few|TRBD2|TRBV7-2
CASSLAGSGTFTDTQYF
TGTGCCAGCAGCTTAGCTGGTAGCGGGACCTTCACAGATACGCAGTATTTT
>TRBJ2-5|few|TRBD1|TRBV9
CASSVDRGPPETQYF
TGTGCCAGCAGCGTGGACAGGGGGCCTCCGGAGACCCAGTACTTC
>TRBJ2-1|few|NA|TRBV5-1
CASSLGQGGYNEQFF
TGCGCCAGCAGCCTAGGACAGGGAGGGTACAATGAGCAGTTCTTC
>TRBJ2-7|few|NA|TRBV7-2
CASSQTLGVPSYEQYF
TGTGCCAGCAGCCAAACCTTAGGGGTTCCCTCCTACGAGCAGTACTTC
>TRBJ2-2|NA|TRBD1|TRBV11-3
CASSDEGAKTNTGELFF
TGTGCCAGCAGCGACGAGGGGGCGAAAACGAACACCGGGGAGCTGTTTTTT
>TRBJ1-4|few|NA|TRBV6-5
CASSYSSKGEKLFF
TGTGCCAGCAGTTACTCGAGTAAGGGAGAAAAACTGTTTTTT
>TRBJ2-1|NA|NA|TRBV5-4
CASSGFGAYNEQFF
TGTGCCAGCAGTGGGTTTGGTGCCTACAATGAGCAGTTCTTC
>TRBJ2-1|NA|NA|TRBV5-1
CASSLGANEQFF
TGCGCCAGCAGCTTGGGGGCGAATGAGCAGTTCTTC
>TRBJ2-2|NA|NA|TRBV5-1
CASSLGGLNTGELFF
TGCGCCAGCAGCTTAGGGGGGCTGAACACCGGGGAGCTGTTTTTT
>TRBJ1-4|many|TRBD1|TRBV7-2
CASSPGQGHEKLFF
TGTGCCAGCAGCCCGGGACAGGGACATGAAAAACTGTTTTTT
>TRBJ2-5|few|NA|TRBV11-1
CASSLDFGQGPYF
TGTGCCAGCAGCTTAGATTTTGGTCAGGGGCCGTACTTC